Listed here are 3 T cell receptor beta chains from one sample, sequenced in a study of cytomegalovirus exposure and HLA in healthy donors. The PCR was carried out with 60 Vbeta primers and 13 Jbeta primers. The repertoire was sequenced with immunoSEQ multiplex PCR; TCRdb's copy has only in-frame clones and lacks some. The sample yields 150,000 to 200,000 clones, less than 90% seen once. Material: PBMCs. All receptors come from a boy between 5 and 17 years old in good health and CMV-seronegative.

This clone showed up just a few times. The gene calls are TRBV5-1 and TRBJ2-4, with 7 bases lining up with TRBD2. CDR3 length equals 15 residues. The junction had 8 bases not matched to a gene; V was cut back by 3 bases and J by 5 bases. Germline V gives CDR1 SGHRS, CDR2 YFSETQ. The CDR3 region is CASSSGGSEENIQYF. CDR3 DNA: TGCGCCAGCAGCTCGGGGGGTTCGGAAGAAAACATTCAGTACTTC.

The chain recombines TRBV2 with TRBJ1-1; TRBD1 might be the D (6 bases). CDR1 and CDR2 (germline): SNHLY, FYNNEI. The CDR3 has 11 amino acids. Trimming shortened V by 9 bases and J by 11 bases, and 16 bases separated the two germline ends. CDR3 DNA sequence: TGTGCCAGTACCCGGGACATTTTTGCTTTCTTT. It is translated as CASTRDIFAFF. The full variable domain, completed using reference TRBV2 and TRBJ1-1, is EPEVTQTPSHQVTQMGQEVILRCVPISNHLYFYWYRQILGQKVEFLVSFYNNEISEKSEIFDDQFSVERPDGSNFTLKIRSTKLEDSAMYFCASTRDIFAFFGQGTRLTVV.

CDR3 region: CSVRSWDRGGSGANVLTF. The DNA of the CDR3 is TGCAGCGTTCGGAGCTGGGACAGGGGGGGCTCTGGGGCCAACGTCCTGACTTTC. The V gene is TRBV29-1, the J gene TRBJ2-6, with TRBD1 matching over 11 bases. Trimming cost V 5 bases and J 0 bases; bases outside gene matches: 9. Germline loops: CDR1 SQVTM, CDR2 ANQGSEA. The CDR3 contains 18 residues.